The 19 T cell receptor beta chains presented below share a single source sample, sequenced in a study of CD8 T cells in ankylosing spondylitis. TCRdb re-called the 5' RACE reads with MiXCR, one entry per CDR3 protein. Counted here are 200,000 to 250,000 distinct CDR3 sequences, around 17% occurring once; the ten biggest clones make up under 55%. Study-level results: Ankylosing spondylitis blood appeared to carry a characteristic TCR beta motif of roughly eight highly homologous variants.

No cognate antigen is known for these TCRs. The source material was blood, either unsorted or a sorted T cell fraction (not recorded which). The receptor source for this set is a male donor with ankylosing spondylitis.

The rearrangement links TRBV9 to TRBJ1-4, with D perhaps matching TRBD1 (6 bases). Germline CDR1 is SGDLS and CDR2 is YYNGEE. Deletions cut 4 bases from V and 6 bases from J, with 13 bases between. The CDR3 covers 14 residues. The DNA for the CDR3 is TGTGCCAGCAGCCCGCAGAAGGGGGATGAAAAACTGTTTTTT. As protein: CASSPQKGDEKLFF.

J is TRBJ1-4 and V is TRBV4-1, with D perhaps TRBD1 (6 bases). CDR1 and CDR2 (germline): MGHRA, YSYEKL. The CDR3 contains 15 residues. V lost 1 base and J lost 8, with 14 bases in between. The CDR3 DNA reads as TGCGCCAGCAGCCAAGCCCCAGGGGAATTCGAAAAACTGTTTTTT. Translated, it gives CASSQAPGEFEKLFF.

The J gene is TRBJ2-7, the V gene TRBV5-1, with 9 bases matching TRBD1. Germline values: CDR1 SGHRS, CDR2 YFSETQ. This CDR3 region has 15 residues. The V segment lost 0 bases and the J segment 2 bases; nucleotides outside the gene matches: 3. CDR3 DNA sequence: TGCGCCAGCAGCTTGGAGGGACAGGGCCCCTACGAGCAGTACTTC. This encodes CASSLEGQGPYEQYF. The full variable domain, rest sourced from reference TRBV5-1 and TRBJ2-7, is KAGVTQTPRYLIKTRGQQVTLSCSPISGHRSVSWYQQTPGQGLQFLFEYFSETQRNKGNFPGRFSGRQFSNSRSEMNVSTLELGDSALYLCASSLEGQGPYEQYFGPGTRLTVT.

The chain recombines TRBV12-3 or TRBV12-4 with TRBJ2-2; D not resolved. The V end was cut by 1 base, the J end by 0 bases, with 9 bases between. The CDR3 runs 16 residues. DNA of the CDR3: TGTGCCAGCAGTTTAGTCTGGCAGGCGAACACCGGGGAGCTGTTTTTT. Protein: CASSLVWQANTGELFF.

Only a few counts were recorded for this clonotype. The chain employs TRBV12-3 or TRBV12-4 and TRBJ1-2; D is uncertain. V gave up 6 bases and J gave up 4 bases, with 18 bases separating them. This CDR3 has 15 amino acids. CDR3 DNA: TGTGCCAGCAGGCCTCAGGATCCTACACCCTATGGCTACACCTTC. This encodes CASRPQDPTPYGYTF.

This clonotype was counted a few times. The chain uses TRBV10-1 and TRBJ2-7; D ambiguous. Germline V gives CDR1 WNHNN, CDR2 SYGVQD (reference sequence). The V end was cut by 0 bases, the J end by 3 bases, with 9 bases between. The CDR3 loop spans 14 amino acids. The CDR3 DNA reads as TGCGCCAGCAGTGAGTCGGGCGGCAGCTACGAGCAGTACTTC. Amino acid sequence: CASSESGGSYEQYF.

The rearrangement joins TRBV5-1 to TRBJ2-7; 12 bases line up with TRBD2. CDR1 is SGHRS and CDR2 is YFSETQ in the germline V gene. V shed 0 bases, J shed 4 bases, and the junction held 8 bases outside the gene matches. This CDR3 is 17 amino acids long. Here the CDR3 reads CASSLAASGGADYEQYF. The CDR3 DNA reads as TGCGCCAGCAGCTTGGCCGCTAGCGGGGGGGCCGATTACGAGCAGTACTTC. The variable domain in full, completed from reference TRBV5-1 and TRBJ2-7, reads KAGVTQTPRYLIKTRGQQVTLSCSPISGHRSVSWYQQTPGQGLQFLFEYFSETQRNKGNFPGRFSGRQFSNSRSEMNVSTLELGDSALYLCASSLAASGGADYEQYFGPGTRLTVT.

This clonotype was observed at least ten times. The chain combines TRBV29-1 with TRBJ2-2; maybe TRBD2 (6 bases). The CDR3 consists of 13 residues. V lost 3 bases to trimming and J lost 1 base, with 6 bases between them. Per germline, CDR1 SQVTM and CDR2 ANQGSEA. The CDR3 nucleotides are TGCAGCGTTGAGGGGGGGAACACCGGGGAGCTGTTTTTT. This sequence encodes CSVEGGNTGELFF.

CDR3 DNA: TGTGCCATCAGTGAGTCGCTGGGGTCGGAGACCCAGTACTTC. Translation gives CAISESLGSETQYF. The rearrangement links TRBV10-3 to TRBJ2-5; D is unresolved. Germline V lookup: CDR1 ENHRY, CDR2 SYGVKD. The CDR3 is 14 amino acids. V was clipped by 0 bases and J by 5 bases, with 10 bases between them.

This clonotype has more than one count but fewer than ten. The chain uses TRBV12-3 or TRBV12-4 and TRBJ2-1, with D possibly being TRBD2 (5 bases). The V end lost 2 bases, the J end lost 5 bases, and 7 bases lay between the germline ends. The CDR3 sequence is 13 residues long. The CDR3, as DNA: TGTGCCAGCAGTTTACGAGGGCACAATGAGCAGTTCTTC. Amino acid sequence: CASSLRGHNEQFF.

This clonotype was recorded a few times. CDR3 in DNA: TGTGCCAGCAGCCGGGGGCATTCACCCCTCCACTTT. Protein product: CASSRGHSPLHF. The chain uses TRBV27 and TRBJ1-6; the D gene is possibly TRBD1 (6 bases). Trimming removed 6 bases at V and 8 bases at J, with 8 bases between. The CDR3 extends over 12 amino acids. Germline lookup yields CDR1 MNHEY and CDR2 SMNVEV (reference sequence).

This chain connects TRBV4-1 to TRBJ2-7, with TRBD1 identical over 12 bases. V gave up 5 bases and J gave up 5 bases; unmatched junction bases: 4. The CDR3 consists of 14 residues. Germline values: CDR1 MGHRA, CDR2 YSYEKL. In DNA, the CDR3 is TGCGCCAGCAGCGCCGGGACAGGGGGCAACGAGCAGTACTTC. This encodes CASSAGTGGNEQYF.

This clonotype occurred a few times. The chain employs TRBV4-1 and TRBJ2-7, with 14 bases lining up with TRBD2. The ends lost 3 bases at V and 5 bases at J; junction bases unmatched: 6. CDR1 and CDR2 (germline): MGHRA, YSYEKL. The CDR3 extends over 16 amino acids. CDR3: CASSQETSGRVHEQYF. CDR3 nucleotides: TGCGCCAGCAGCCAGGAGACTAGCGGGAGGGTCCACGAGCAGTACTTC.

The sample holds a few counts of this clonotype. Here the CDR3 DNA reads TGCGCCAGCAGCCCCGTTAGCGGGAGTTCCTACGAGCAGTACTTC. This encodes CASSPVSGSSYEQYF. This rearrangement joins TRBV4-3 to TRBJ2-7, with 9 bases aligning to TRBD2. V dropped 4 bases and J dropped 1; count of bases not matched to a gene: 5. Germline V gene sequence: CDR1 LGHNA, CDR2 YSLEER. The CDR3 sequence is 15 residues long.

This clonotype has a handful of counts. The chain is built from TRBV29-1 and TRBJ1-3; D unclear. V lost 5 bases and J 0 bases, leaving 5 bases between the germline ends. Germline V lookup: CDR1 SQVTM, CDR2 ANQGSEA. The length of the CDR3 is 12 residues. CDR3 DNA: TGCAGCGTTTCTGACTCTGGAAACACCATATATTTT. Translation gives CSVSDSGNTIYF.

This clonotype was seen repeatedly, ten times or more. The chain carries TRBV12-3 or TRBV12-4 and TRBJ2-2, with D unresolved. The CDR3 covers 15 residues. The V end was cut by 5 bases, the J end by 0 bases, with 10 bases between. The CDR3 nucleotides are TGTGCCAGCAGTCCTACGGATACGAACACCGGGGAGCTGTTTTTT. This translates into CASSPTDTNTGELFF.

This chain joins TRBV29-1 and TRBJ2-7; TRBD1 agrees at 9 bases. This CDR3 is built from 14 residues. From germline, CDR1 is SQVTM and CDR2 ANQGSEA. With 0 bases clipped from V and 3 bases from J, the junction kept 3 bases outside the gene matches. CDR3 nucleotides: TGCAGCGTTGAAGATGGGGACAGGGACTACGAGCAGTACTTC. It encodes CSVEDGDRDYEQYF.

Details on this clonotype: Germline is not matched at one junction end, which may reflect a read error. The chain uses TRBV6-5 and TRBJ2-7, with TRBD1 identical over 8 bases. The length of the CDR3 is 14 residues. The germline V gene encodes CDR1 MNHEY and CDR2 SVGAGI. The CDR3 loop reads CASSYWTGSYEQYF. The CDR3 bases are TGTGCCAGCAGCTACTGGACAGGGTCCTACGAGCAGTACTTC.

This chain uses TRBV7-2 with TRBJ2-7; D uncertain. This CDR3 contains 15 residues. Trimming took 0 bases from V and 0 from J, leaving 9 bases between them. The V gene's germline CDR1 is SGHTA and CDR2 FQGNSA. The CDR3 nucleotides are TGTGCCAGCAGCTTAGCCGATAGCCCCTCCTACGAGCAGTACTTC. Translation gives CASSLADSPSYEQYF.